This TCR beta chain was identified during a study of cytomegalovirus exposure and HLA in healthy donors. Trimming removed 7 bases from V and 4 bases from J; junction bases left unmatched: 7. The CDR3 spans 14 residues. Looked up from germline, CDR1 is LNHDA and CDR2 is SQIVND (reference sequence). Vbeta (60) and Jbeta (13) primers were used in the PCR. Produced via immunoSEQ multiplex PCR; TCRdb's table is partial and in-frame only. The sample data list about 110,000 clones. This receptor was obtained from a man aged 50 to 59 in good health and CMV-seronegative. Sample: PBMCs. V and J are TRBV19 and TRBJ1-5; 7 bases line up with TRBD1. The CDR3 nucleotides are TGTGCCAGTAAGGTGGGGACAGTAAATCAGCCCCAGCATTTT. It encodes CASKVGTVNQPQHF.